This TCR beta chain was sequenced in a study of CD8+ T cells in alopecia areata. Study details: Treatment of the treated patients consisted of oral tofacitinib, 5 to 10 mg twice daily. Study results and limitations: Sequencing of scalp tissue also captures the resident alphabeta T cells of normal skin. Higher clonality was seen in lesional scalp than in normal scalp, especially in alopecia totalis/universalis.

About this clone itself: Its antigen is not known.

The germline gives CDR1 MNHEY, CDR2 SMNVEV (reference sequence). The CDR3 length is 13 residues. The V segment lost 11 bases and the J segment 4 bases; nucleotides outside the gene matches: 7. Extraction of RNA preceded its reverse transcription into cDNA, which served as the sequencing template. The assay was immunoSEQ multiplex PCR, and TCRdb's table has in-frame clones only and misses some. The top ten clones hold less than 1% of a sample with 140,000 to 150,000 clones, roughly 46% of them seen once. The chain is built from TRBV27 and TRBJ2-5; 10 nucleotides agree with TRBD2. The clonotype originates from a human donor with alopecia areata. Sequenced here: CD4+ T cells sorted from blood, sampled at week 0. CDR3 protein: CASRAGGAETQYF. CDR3 coding DNA: TGTGCCTCCCGAGCGGGAGGGGCAGAGACCCAGTACTTC.